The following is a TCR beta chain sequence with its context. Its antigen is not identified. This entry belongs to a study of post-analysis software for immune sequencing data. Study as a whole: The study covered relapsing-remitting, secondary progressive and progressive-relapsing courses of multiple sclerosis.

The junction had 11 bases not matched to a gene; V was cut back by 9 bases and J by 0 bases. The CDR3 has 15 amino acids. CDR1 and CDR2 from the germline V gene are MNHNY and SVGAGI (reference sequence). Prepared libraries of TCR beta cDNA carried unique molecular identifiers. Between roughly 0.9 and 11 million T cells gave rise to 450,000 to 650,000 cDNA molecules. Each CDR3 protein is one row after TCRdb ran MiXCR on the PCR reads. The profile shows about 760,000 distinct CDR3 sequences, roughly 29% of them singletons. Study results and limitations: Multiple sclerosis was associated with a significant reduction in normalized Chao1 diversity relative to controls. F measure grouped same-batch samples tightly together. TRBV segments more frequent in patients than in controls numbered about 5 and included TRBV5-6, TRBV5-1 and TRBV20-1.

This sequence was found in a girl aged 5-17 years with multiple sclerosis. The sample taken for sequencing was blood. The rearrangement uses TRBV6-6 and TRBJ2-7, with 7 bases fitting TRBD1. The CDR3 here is CARGLRGRDSYEQYF. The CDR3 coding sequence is TGTGCCAGGGGGTTGAGGGGGCGCGACTCCTACGAGCAGTACTTC.